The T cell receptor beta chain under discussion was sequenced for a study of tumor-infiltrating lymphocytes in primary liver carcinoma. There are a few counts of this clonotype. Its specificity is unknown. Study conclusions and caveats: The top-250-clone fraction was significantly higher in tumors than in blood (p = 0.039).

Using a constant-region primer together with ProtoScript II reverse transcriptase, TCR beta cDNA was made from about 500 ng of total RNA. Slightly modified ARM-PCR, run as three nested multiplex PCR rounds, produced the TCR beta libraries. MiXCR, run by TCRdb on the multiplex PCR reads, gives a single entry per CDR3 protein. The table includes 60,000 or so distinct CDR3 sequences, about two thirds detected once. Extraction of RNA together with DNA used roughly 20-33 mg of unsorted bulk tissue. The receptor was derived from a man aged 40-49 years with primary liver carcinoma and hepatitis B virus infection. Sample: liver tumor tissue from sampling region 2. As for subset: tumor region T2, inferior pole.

CDR3 DNA sequence: TGTGCCAGTAACTTAGGAGCTAACGATGACTACACCTTC. Its protein is CASNLGANDDYTF. The chain employs TRBV11-2 and TRBJ1-2; D gene uncertain. This CDR3 comprises 13 residues. Germline values: CDR1 SGHAT, CDR2 FQNNGV. V shed 9 bases and J shed 10 bases, with 21 bases lying between them.